Listed below are T cell receptor beta chains from one sample, sequenced in a study of blood T cell repertoires in COVID-19. Libraries were prepared by immunoSEQ multiplex PCR; TCRdb keeps only in-frame clonotypes and omits some of them. The profile shows about 400,000 clones, roughly 86% of them singletons. Sequenced sample: PBMCs or T cells enriched from blood (not recorded which). These receptor sequences come from a woman aged 25-40 years who had recovered from COVID-19. Both conserved end residues are part of each CDR3. The order of the fields is clone size, J gene, D gene, V gene, CDR3 DNA, CDR3 protein. The D gene is left open where the match is weak. Clone size appears in some rows only: once, few, many, or a class for an expanded clone.

- | TRBJ1-2 | - | TRBV3-1/TRBV3-2 | TGTGCCAGCAGCCCCACGAGACAGGCGTCCTATGGCTACACCTTC | CASSPTRQASYGYTF
- | TRBJ2-7 | - | TRBV5-5 | TGTGCCAGCAGCTCGGTGATTTGGGGCACCTACGAGCAGTACTTC | CASSSVIWGTYEQYF
few | TRBJ1-5 | TRBD1 | TRBV12-5 | TGTGCTAGTGGTTTGGGACAGGGAGGTGCTAATCAGCCCCAGCATTTT | CASGLGQGGANQPQHF
- | TRBJ1-2 | TRBD1 | TRBV11-2 | TGTGCCAGCAGCTTAGATAGGGACAGGGCATTCTATGGCTACACCTTC | CASSLDRDRAFYGYTF
once | TRBJ2-3 | - | TRBV14 | TGTGCCAGCAGCCAAGTTGAGGCAGATACGCAGTATTTT | CASSQVEADTQYF
once | TRBJ2-4 | - | TRBV9 | TGTGCCAGCAGCGCCAGGGAAAACATTCAGTACTTC | CASSARENIQYF
- | TRBJ2-1 | - | TRBV19 | TGTGCCAGTAGTATAGCGGTTAGCTCCTACAATGAGCAGTTCTTC | CASSIAVSSYNEQFF
- | TRBJ2-5 | TRBD1 | TRBV6-2/TRBV6-3 | TGTGCCAGCAGTCCGCCCCGACAGGGCTCGGAGACCCAGTACTTC | CASSPPRQGSETQYF
few | TRBJ1-2 | TRBD1 | TRBV9 | TGTGCCAGCATGGGCCAGGGGGCGGATCATGGTGGCTACACCTTC | CASMGQGADHGGYTF
- | TRBJ1-2 | - | TRBV6-2/TRBV6-3 | TGTGCCAGCAGTCTCCGACAGAACTATGGCTACACCTTC | CASSLRQNYGYTF
- | TRBJ2-5 | TRBD2 | TRBV30 | TGTGCCCTCACTAGCGGCCAAGAGACCCAGTACTTC | CALTSGQETQYF
- | TRBJ2-5 | - | TRBV5-1 | TGCGCCAGCAGCCTTAGACAGGGAGGAGAGACCCAGTACTTC | CASSLRQGGETQYF
- | TRBJ2-1 | - | TRBV5-6 | TGTGCCAGCAGCTTGGAAGTTCTAGGCACGCACTCCTACAATGAGCAGTTCTTC | CASSLEVLGTHSYNEQFF
- | TRBJ1-1 | - | TRBV7-2 | TGTGCCAGCAGCTTAGGTCGCGGCGTGGAAGCTTTCTTT | CASSLGRGVEAFF
- | TRBJ1-2 | - | TRBV11-1 | TGTGCCAGCAGCCCTCCGACAGGCTATGGCTACACCTTC | CASSPPTGYGYTF
few | TRBJ1-2 | TRBD1 | TRBV30 | TGTGCCTGGGGCCGGGACAGGCCCTATGGCTACACCTTC | CAWGRDRPYGYTF
- | TRBJ1-2 | - | TRBV7-3 | TGTGCCAGCAGCTTAACTCGCTGGGACACCAACTATGGCTACACCTTC | CASSLTRWDTNYGYTF